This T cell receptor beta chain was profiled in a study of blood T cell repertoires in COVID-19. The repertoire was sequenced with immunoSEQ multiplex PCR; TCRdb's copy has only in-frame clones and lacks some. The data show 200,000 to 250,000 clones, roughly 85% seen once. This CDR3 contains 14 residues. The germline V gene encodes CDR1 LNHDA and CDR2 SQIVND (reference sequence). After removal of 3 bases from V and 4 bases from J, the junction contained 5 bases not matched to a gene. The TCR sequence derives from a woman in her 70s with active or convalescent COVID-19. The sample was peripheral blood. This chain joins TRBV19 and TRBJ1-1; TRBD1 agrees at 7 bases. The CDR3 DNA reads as TGTGCCAGTAGTATCAGGGGGTCGGGCACTGAAGCTTTCTTT. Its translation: CASSIRGSGTEAFF.